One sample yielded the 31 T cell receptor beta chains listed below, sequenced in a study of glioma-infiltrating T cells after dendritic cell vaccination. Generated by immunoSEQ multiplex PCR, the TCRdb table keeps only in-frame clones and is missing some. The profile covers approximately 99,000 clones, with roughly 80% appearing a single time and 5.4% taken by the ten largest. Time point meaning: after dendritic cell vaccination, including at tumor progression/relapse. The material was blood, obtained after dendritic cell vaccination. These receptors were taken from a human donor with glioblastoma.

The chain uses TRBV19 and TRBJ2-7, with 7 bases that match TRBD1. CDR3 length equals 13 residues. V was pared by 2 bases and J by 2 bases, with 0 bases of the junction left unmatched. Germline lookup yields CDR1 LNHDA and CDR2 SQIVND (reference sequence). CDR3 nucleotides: TGTGCCAGTAGTATACAGGGGGCCTACGAGCAGTACTTC. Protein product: CASSIQGAYEQYF. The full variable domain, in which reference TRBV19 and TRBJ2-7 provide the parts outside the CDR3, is DGGITQSPKYLFRKEGQNVTLSCEQNLNHDAMYWYRQDPGQGLRLIYYSQIVNDFQKGDIAEGYSVSREKKESFPLTVTSAQKNPTAFYLCASSIQGAYEQYFGPGTRLTVT.

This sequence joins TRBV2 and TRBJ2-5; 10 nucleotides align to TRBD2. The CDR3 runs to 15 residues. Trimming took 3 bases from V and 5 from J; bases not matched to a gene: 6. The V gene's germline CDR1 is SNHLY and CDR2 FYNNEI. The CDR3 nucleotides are TGTGCCAGCAGTGAGAGCTTAGCGGGGGGCGAGACCCAGTACTTC. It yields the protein CASSESLAGGETQYF.

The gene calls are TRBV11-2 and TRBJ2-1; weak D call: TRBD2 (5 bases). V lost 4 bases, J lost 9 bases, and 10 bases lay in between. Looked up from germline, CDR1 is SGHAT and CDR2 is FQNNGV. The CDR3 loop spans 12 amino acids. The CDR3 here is CASSSSGSEQFF. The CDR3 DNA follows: TGTGCCAGCAGCTCCTCGGGATCTGAGCAGTTCTTC.

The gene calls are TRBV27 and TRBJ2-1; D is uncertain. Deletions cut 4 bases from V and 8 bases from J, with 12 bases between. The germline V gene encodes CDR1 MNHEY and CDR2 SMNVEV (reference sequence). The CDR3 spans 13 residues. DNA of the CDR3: TGTGCCAGCAGTTGGCTCGCTAGTGATGAGCAGTTCTTC. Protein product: CASSWLASDEQFF.

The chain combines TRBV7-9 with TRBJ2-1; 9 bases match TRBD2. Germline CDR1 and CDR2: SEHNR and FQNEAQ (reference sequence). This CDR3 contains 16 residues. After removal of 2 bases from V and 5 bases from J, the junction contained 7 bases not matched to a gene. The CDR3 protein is CASSLLRTSVDNEQFF. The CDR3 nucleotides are TGTGCCAGCAGCTTACTGCGGACTAGCGTAGACAATGAGCAGTTCTTC.

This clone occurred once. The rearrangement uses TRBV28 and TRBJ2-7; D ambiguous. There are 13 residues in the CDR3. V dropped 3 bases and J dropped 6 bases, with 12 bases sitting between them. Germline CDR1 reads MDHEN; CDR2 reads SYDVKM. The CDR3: CASSLPLVGEQYF. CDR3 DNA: TGTGCCAGCAGTTTGCCCCTAGTGGGCGAGCAGTACTTC.

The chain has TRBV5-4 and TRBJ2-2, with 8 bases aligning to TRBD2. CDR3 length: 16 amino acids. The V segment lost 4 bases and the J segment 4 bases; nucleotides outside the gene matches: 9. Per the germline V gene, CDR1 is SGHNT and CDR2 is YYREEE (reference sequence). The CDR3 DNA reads TGTGCCAGCAGCCTCCCGGGACTAGGGAGCACCGGGGAGCTGTTTTTT. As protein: CASSLPGLGSTGELFF.

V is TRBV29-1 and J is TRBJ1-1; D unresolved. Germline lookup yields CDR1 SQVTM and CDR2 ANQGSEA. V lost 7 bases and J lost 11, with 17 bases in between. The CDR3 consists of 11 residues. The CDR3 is CSAAEAGRAFF. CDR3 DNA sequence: TGCAGCGCCGCGGAGGCGGGGAGGGCTTTCTTT.

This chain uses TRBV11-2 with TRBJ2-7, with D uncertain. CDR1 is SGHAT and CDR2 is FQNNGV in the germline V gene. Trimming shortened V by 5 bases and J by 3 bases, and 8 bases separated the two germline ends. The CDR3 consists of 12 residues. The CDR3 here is CASSPLLYEQYF. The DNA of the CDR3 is TGTGCCAGCAGCCCCCTCCTCTACGAGCAGTACTTC.

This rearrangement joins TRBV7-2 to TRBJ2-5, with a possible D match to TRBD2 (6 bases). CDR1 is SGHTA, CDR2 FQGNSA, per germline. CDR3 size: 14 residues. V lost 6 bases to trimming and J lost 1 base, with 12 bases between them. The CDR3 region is CASRVGTRQETQYF. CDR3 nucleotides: TGTGCCAGCAGGGTCGGGACTCGCCAAGAGACCCAGTACTTC.

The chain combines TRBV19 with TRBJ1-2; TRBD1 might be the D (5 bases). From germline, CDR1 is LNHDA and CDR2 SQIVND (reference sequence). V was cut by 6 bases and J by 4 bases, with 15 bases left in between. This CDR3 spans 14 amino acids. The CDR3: CASSFRQIIYGYTF. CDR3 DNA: TGTGCCAGTAGCTTCAGACAGATTATCTATGGCTACACCTTC.

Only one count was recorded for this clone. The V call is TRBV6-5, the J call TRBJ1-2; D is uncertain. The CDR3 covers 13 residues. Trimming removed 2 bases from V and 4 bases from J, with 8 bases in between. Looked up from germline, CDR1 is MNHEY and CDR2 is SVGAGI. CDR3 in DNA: TGTGCCAGCAGTTACCCGGAGACCTATGGCTACACCTTC. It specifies CASSYPETYGYTF.

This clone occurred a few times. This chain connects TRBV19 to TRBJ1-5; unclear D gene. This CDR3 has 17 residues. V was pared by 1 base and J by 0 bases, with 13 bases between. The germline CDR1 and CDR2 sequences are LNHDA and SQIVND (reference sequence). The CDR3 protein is CASSIVGLGNSNQPQHF. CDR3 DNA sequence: TGTGCCAGTAGTATAGTCGGTCTCGGGAATAGCAATCAGCCCCAGCATTTT.

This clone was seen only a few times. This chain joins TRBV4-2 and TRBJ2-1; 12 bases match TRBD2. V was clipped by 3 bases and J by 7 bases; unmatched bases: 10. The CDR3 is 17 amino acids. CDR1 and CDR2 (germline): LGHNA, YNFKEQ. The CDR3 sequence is CASSQVMGLAGGNEQFF. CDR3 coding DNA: TGTGCCAGCAGCCAGGTGATGGGACTAGCGGGTGGTAATGAGCAGTTCTTC.

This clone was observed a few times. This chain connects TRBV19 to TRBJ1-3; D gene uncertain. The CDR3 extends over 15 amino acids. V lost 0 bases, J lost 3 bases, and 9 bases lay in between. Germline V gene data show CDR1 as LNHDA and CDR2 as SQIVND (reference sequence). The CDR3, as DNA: TGTGCCAGTAGTATAGATCCCGCGGTTGGAAACACCATATATTTT. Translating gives CASSIDPAVGNTIYF. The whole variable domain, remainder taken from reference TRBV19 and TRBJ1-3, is DGGITQSPKYLFRKEGQNVTLSCEQNLNHDAMYWYRQDPGQGLRLIYYSQIVNDFQKGDIAEGYSVSREKKESFPLTVTSAQKNPTAFYLCASSIDPAVGNTIYFGEGSWLTVV.

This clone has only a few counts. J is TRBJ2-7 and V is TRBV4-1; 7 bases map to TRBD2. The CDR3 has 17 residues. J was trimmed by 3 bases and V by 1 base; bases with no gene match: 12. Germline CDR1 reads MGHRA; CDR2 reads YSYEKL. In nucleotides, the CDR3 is TGCGCCAGCAGCCAAGTGCTAGCGGAATCGCACTTCTACGAGCAGTACTTC. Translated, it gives CASSQVLAESHFYEQYF.

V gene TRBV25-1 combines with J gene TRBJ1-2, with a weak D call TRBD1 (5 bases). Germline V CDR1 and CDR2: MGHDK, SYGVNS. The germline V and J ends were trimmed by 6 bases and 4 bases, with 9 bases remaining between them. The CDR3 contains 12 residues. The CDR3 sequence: CASRDSRYGYTF. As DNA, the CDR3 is TGTGCCAGCAGAGACAGCCGCTATGGCTACACCTTC.

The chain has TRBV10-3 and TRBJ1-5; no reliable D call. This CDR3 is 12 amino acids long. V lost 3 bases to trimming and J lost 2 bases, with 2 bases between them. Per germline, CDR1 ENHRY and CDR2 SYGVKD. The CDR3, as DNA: TGTGCCATCAGTGACGGCAATCAGCCCCAGCATTTT. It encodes CAISDGNQPQHF.

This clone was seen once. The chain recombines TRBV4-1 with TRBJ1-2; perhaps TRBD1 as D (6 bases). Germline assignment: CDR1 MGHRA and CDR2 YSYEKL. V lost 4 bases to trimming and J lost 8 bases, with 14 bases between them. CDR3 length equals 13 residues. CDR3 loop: CASSPLSGVGYTF. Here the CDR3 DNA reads TGCGCCAGCAGCCCCTTATCAGGGGTGGGCTACACCTTC.

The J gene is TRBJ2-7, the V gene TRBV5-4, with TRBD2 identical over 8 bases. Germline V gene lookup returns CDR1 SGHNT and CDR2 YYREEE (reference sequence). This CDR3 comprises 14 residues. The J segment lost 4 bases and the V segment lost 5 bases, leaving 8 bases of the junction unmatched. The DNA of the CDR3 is TGTGCCAGCAGGGAGGAAGCGGGGGAGTACGAGCAGTACTTC. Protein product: CASREEAGEYEQYF.

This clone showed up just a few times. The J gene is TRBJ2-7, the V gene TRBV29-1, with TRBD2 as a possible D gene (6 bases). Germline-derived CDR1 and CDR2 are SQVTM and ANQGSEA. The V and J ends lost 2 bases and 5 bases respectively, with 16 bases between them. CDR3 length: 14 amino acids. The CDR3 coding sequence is TGCAGCGTTGAAACTCCGGAGGGTGCGGACGAGCAGTACTTC. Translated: CSVETPEGADEQYF.

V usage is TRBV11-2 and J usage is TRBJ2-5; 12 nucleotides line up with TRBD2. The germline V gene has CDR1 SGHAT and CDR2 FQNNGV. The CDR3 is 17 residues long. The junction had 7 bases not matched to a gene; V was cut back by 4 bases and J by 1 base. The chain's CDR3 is CASSSRLAGAFQETQYF. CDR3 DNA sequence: TGTGCCAGCAGCTCCCGACTAGCGGGGGCTTTCCAAGAGACCCAGTACTTC.

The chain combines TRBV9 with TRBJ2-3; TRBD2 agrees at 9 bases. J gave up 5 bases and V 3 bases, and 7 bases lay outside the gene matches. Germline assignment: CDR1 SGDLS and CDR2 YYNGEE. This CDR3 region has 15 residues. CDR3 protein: CASSARGGARDTQYF. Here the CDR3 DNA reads TGTGCCAGCAGCGCTCGCGGGGGGGCCAGAGATACGCAGTATTTT. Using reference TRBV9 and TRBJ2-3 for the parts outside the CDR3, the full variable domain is DSGVTQTPKHLITATGQRVTLRCSPRSGDLSVYWYQQSLDQGLQFLIQYYNGEERAKGNILERFSAQQFPDLHSELNLSSLELGDSALYFCASSARGGARDTQYFGPGTRLTVL.

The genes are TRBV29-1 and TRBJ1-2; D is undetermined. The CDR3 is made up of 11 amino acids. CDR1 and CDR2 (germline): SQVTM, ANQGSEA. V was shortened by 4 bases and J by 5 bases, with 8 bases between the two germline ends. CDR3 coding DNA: TGCAGCGTTGCGCGCGCTTATGGCTACACCTTC. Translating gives CSVARAYGYTF. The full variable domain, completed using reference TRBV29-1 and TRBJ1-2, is SAVISQKPSRDICQRGTSLTIQCQVDSQVTMMFWYRQQPGQSLTLIATANQGSEATYESGFVIDKFPISRPNLTFSTLTVSNMSPEDSSIYLCSVARAYGYTFGSGTRLTVV.

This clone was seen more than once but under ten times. The CDR3 here is CAISETSGGSETQYF. For the CDR3, the DNA is TGTGCCATCAGTGAGACTAGCGGGGGGTCGGAGACCCAGTACTTC. V is TRBV10-3 and J is TRBJ2-5; TRBD2 aligns across 12 bases. This CDR3 spans 15 amino acids. J gave up 5 bases and V 2 bases, and 3 bases lay outside the gene matches. CDR1 ENHRY and CDR2 SYGVKD come from the germline V gene.

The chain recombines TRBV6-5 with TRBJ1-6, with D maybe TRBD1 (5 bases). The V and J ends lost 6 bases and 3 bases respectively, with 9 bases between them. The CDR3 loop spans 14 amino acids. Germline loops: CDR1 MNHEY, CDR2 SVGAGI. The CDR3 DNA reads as TGTGCCAGCAGGGGGGGGTACTATAATTCACCCCTCCACTTT. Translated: CASRGGYYNSPLHF.

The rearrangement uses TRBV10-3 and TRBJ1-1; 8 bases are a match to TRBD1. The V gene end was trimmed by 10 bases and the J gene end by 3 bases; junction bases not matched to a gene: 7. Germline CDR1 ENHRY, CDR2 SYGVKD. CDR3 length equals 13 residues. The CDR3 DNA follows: TGTGCCACCACCAGGGGGCGCGACACTGAAGCTTTCTTT. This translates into CATTRGRDTEAFF.

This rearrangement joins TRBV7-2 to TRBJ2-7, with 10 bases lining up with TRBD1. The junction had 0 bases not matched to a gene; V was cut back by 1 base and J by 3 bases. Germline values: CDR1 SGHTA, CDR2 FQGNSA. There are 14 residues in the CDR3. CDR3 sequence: CASSLGDRGYEQYF. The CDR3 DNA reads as TGTGCCAGCAGCTTAGGGGACAGGGGCTACGAGCAGTACTTC.

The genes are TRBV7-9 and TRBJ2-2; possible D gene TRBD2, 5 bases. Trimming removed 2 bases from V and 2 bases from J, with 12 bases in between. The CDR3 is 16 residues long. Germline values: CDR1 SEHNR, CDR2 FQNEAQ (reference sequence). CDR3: CASSLLWTGNTGELFF. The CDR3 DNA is TGTGCCAGCAGCTTATTATGGACGGGAAACACCGGGGAGCTGTTTTTT.

The CDR3 bases are TGTGCCAGCAGTTACGAGGGTCTTGGAGAAAAACTGTTTTTT. This gives the protein CASSYEGLGEKLFF. V is TRBV6-5 and J is TRBJ1-4; D is unresolved. The CDR3 contains 14 residues. V lost 2 bases to trimming and J lost 8 bases, with 12 bases between them. Per germline, CDR1 MNHEY and CDR2 SVGAGI.

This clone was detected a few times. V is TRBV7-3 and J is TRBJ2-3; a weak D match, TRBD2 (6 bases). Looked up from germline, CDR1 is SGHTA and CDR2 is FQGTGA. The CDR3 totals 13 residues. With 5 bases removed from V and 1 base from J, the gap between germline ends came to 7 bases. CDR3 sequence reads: CASSGGGTDTQYF. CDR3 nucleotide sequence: TGTGCCAGCAGCGGCGGGGGCACAGATACGCAGTATTTT.